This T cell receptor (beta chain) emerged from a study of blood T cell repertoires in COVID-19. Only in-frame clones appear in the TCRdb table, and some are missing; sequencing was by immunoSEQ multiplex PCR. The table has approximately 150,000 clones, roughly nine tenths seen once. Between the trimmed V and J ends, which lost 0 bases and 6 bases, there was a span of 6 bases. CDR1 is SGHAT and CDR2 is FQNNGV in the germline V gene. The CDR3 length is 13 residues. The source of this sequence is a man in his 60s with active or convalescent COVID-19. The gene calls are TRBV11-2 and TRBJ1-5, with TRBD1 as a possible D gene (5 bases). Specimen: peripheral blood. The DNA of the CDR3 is TGTGCCAGCAGCTTAGACAGGGTTCAGCCCCAGCATTTT. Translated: CASSLDRVQPQHF.